Below are 26 T cell receptor beta chains sequenced from a single sample in a study of blood T cell repertoires in COVID-19 (dated by TCRdb to 2019 to 2021). The method was the immunoSEQ multiplex PCR assay. TCRdb took over this immuneACCESS table, retaining in-frame rearrangements with V and J assigned. Such tables are incomplete; in checked studies, under half of the missing clones stem from an unresolved V gene, and the remainder is unexplained. The sample table contains about 99,000 clones; only one count was recorded for more than 65% of them. Roughly 20% of the sample is in the top ten clones. Material: peripheral blood. The origin of the receptors is an elderly woman with active or convalescent COVID-19.

DNA for the CDR3: TGCAGCACTTACAGGGGGGGAAAACTGTTTTTT. Translated: CSTYRGGKLFF. This sequence joins TRBV29-1 and TRBJ1-4; 8 bases fit TRBD1. This CDR3 contains 11 residues. Trimming removed 8 bases from V and 10 bases from J; junction bases left unmatched: 6. CDR1 and CDR2 (germline): SQVTM, ANQGSEA.

This chain connects TRBV5-1 to TRBJ2-7; possible D gene TRBD2, 6 bases. This CDR3 spans 14 amino acids. Trimming left V 2 bases short and J 0 bases short, with 9 bases between. CDR1 and CDR2 from the germline V gene are SGHRS and YFSETQ. This chain's CDR3 is CASSFTGSSYEQYF. DNA for the CDR3: TGCGCCAGCAGCTTCACCGGGAGCTCCTACGAGCAGTACTTC.

This rearrangement joins TRBV19 to TRBJ2-1, with 10 bases aligning to TRBD2. The J segment lost 7 bases and the V segment lost 4 bases, leaving 7 bases of the junction unmatched. From germline, CDR1 is LNHDA and CDR2 SQIVND (reference sequence). This CDR3 is 15 amino acids long. CDR3 nucleotide sequence: TGTGCCAGTAGTACATCAGCGGGAGGGCCGAATGAGCAGTTCTTC. Translation: CASSTSAGGPNEQFF.

The V call is TRBV7-9, the J call TRBJ2-7; the D gene is possibly TRBD2 (6 bases). This CDR3 contains 17 residues. The V gene's germline CDR1 is SEHNR and CDR2 FQNEAQ (reference sequence). The germline V and J ends were trimmed by 1 base and 3 bases, with 19 bases remaining between them. CDR3 nucleotides: TGTGCCAGCAGCTTAGGGCGTTCCGGGAGAGCCGGCTACGAGCAGTACTTC. Translation: CASSLGRSGRAGYEQYF.

A single count supports this clone. The genes are TRBV19 and TRBJ1-1; D ambiguous. The germline V and J ends were trimmed by 5 bases and 2 bases, with 6 bases remaining between them. Germline CDR1 is LNHDA and CDR2 is SQIVND (reference sequence). There are 12 residues in the CDR3. In nucleotides, the CDR3 is TGTGCCAGTAGTCCGGGTAACACTGAAGCTTTCTTT. Translating gives CASSPGNTEAFF.

At least ten counts were recorded for this clone. The CDR3 reads CAISDSGGGQPQHF. The DNA for the CDR3 is TGTGCCATCAGTGACTCGGGGGGCGGCCAGCCCCAGCATTTT. V gene TRBV10-3 combines with J gene TRBJ1-5; D is possibly TRBD1 (6 bases). Germline V gene lookup returns CDR1 ENHRY and CDR2 SYGVKD. Trimming pared 3 bases from V and 7 bases from J, leaving 13 bases between. There are 14 residues in the CDR3.

This rearrangement joins TRBV19 to TRBJ1-3; D uncertain. V was pared by 3 bases and J by 4 bases, with 7 bases between. The CDR3 is 13 residues long. CDR1 LNHDA and CDR2 SQIVND come from the germline V gene (reference sequence). CDR3 DNA sequence: TGTGCCAGTAGTATGTCCAGGGGAAACACCATATATTTT. This sequence encodes CASSMSRGNTIYF. Drawing the rest from reference TRBV19 and TRBJ1-3, the complete variable domain is DGGITQSPKYLFRKEGQNVTLSCEQNLNHDAMYWYRQDPGQGLRLIYYSQIVNDFQKGDIAEGYSVSREKKESFPLTVTSAQKNPTAFYLCASSMSRGNTIYFGEGSWLTVV.

The J gene is TRBJ2-7, the V gene TRBV6-5; tentative D call: TRBD1 (6 bases). The CDR3 extends over 14 amino acids. The germline V gene has CDR1 MNHEY and CDR2 SVGAGI. V was cut by 6 bases and J by 3 bases, with 15 bases left in between. Here the CDR3 reads CASRATGLVYEQYF. The CDR3 DNA is TGTGCCAGCAGAGCAACAGGGTTAGTCTACGAGCAGTACTTC.

The chain has TRBV13 and TRBJ2-7; D is undetermined. This CDR3 comprises 13 residues. With 4 bases removed from V and 3 bases from J, the gap between germline ends came to 10 bases. In germline, CDR1 is PRHDT, CDR2 FYEKMQ (reference sequence). The CDR3 DNA follows: TGTGCCAGCAGCTCCCTCCTCGGCTACGAGCAGTACTTC. Amino acid sequence: CASSSLLGYEQYF.

The CDR3 DNA follows: TGTGCCAGCAGCCCCTCCGGGGGGCTCCGCACTGAAGCTTTCTTT. Amino acids: CASSPSGGLRTEAFF. The chain recombines TRBV6-5 with TRBJ1-1; D may be TRBD1 (6 bases). Germline CDR1 reads MNHEY; CDR2 reads SVGAGI. Trimming removed 6 bases from V and 4 bases from J, with 18 bases in between. The CDR3 is 15 residues long.

V and J are TRBV10-2 and TRBJ1-6; TRBD1 might be the D (6 bases). CDR3 length equals 16 residues. Germline loops: CDR1 WSHSY, CDR2 SAAADI. The V end was cut by 4 bases, the J end by 7 bases, with 17 bases between. CDR3: CASSAWGPSSNSPLHF. In nucleotides, the CDR3 is TGCGCCAGCAGTGCTTGGGGGCCGTCTTCGAATTCACCCCTCCACTTT.

The chain has TRBV5-1 and TRBJ2-1; D unclear. Looked up from germline, CDR1 is SGHRS and CDR2 is YFSETQ. V gave up 5 bases and J gave up 3 bases, with 12 bases separating them. CDR3 length: 14 amino acids. The CDR3 protein is CASSRVGFYNEQFF. The CDR3 region has the DNA TGCGCCAGCAGTCGGGTGGGTTTCTACAATGAGCAGTTCTTC.

V gene TRBV24-1 combines with J gene TRBJ2-1, with D perhaps TRBD1 (6 bases). V dropped 3 bases and J dropped 9 bases, with 11 bases sitting between them. Germline V gene sequence: CDR1 KGHDR, CDR2 SFDVKD. The CDR3 covers 13 residues. The CDR3 here is CATSDRGTGEQFF. In DNA form, the CDR3 reads TGTGCCACCAGTGATAGGGGGACCGGTGAGCAGTTCTTC.

A few counts support this clone. The CDR3 region has the DNA TGTGCCAGCAGCTTAGCTACCGGACAATTAAACATTCAGTACTTC. Protein: CASSLATGQLNIQYF. The genes are TRBV7-8 and TRBJ2-4, with TRBD1 as a possible D gene (5 bases). This CDR3 comprises 15 residues. V was pared by 0 bases and J by 6 bases, with 12 bases between. Germline V lookup: CDR1 SGHVS, CDR2 FQNEAQ.

V gene TRBV4-2 combines with J gene TRBJ2-5, with 7 nucleotides matching TRBD1. Germline V gives CDR1 LGHNA, CDR2 YNFKEQ. V was pared by 6 bases and J by 4 bases, with 8 bases of the junction left unmatched. This CDR3 is 14 amino acids long. CDR3 sequence reads: CASSQTGYGETQYF. The CDR3 region has the DNA TGTGCCAGCAGTCAGACAGGGTATGGAGAGACCCAGTACTTC.

As DNA, the CDR3 is TGTGCCAGTAGTAATAGACTGGGACAGGGGGCAGGGGAGACCCAGTACTTC. Translating gives CASSNRLGQGAGETQYF. The rearrangement uses TRBV19 and TRBJ2-5, with TRBD1 matching 12 bases. Unmatched junction bases numbered 11, after V lost 4 bases and J lost 5 bases. The CDR3 has 17 amino acids. Germline V gene sequence: CDR1 LNHDA, CDR2 SQIVND (reference sequence). The full variable domain, rest sourced from reference TRBV19 and TRBJ2-5, is DGGITQSPKYLFRKEGQNVTLSCEQNLNHDAMYWYRQDPGQGLRLIYYSQIVNDFQKGDIAEGYSVSREKKESFPLTVTSAQKNPTAFYLCASSNRLGQGAGETQYFGPGTRLLVL.

The chain joins TRBV7-3 to TRBJ2-3; possible D gene TRBD1, 5 bases. V was cut by 1 base and J by 2 bases, with 13 bases left in between. This CDR3 region has 16 residues. The germline CDR1 and CDR2 sequences are SGHTA and FQGTGA. Written as DNA, the CDR3 is TGTGCCAGCAGCTTAAGGGCAGGGCGTAACACAGATACGCAGTATTTT. Protein product: CASSLRAGRNTDTQYF.

The chain links TRBV28 to TRBJ1-2, with TRBD1 as a possible D gene (6 bases). Trimming stripped 4 bases from V and 4 bases from J, with 13 bases between. The length of the CDR3 is 14 residues. Germline CDR1 and CDR2: MDHEN and SYDVKM. Here the CDR3 reads CASSSPGHRYGYTF. The CDR3 nucleotides read TGTGCCAGCAGTTCGCCGGGACACCGCTATGGCTACACCTTC.

The V gene is TRBV7-6, the J gene TRBJ2-1, with a tentative D call TRBD1 (5 bases). The CDR3 contains 17 residues. Trimming took off 1 base at V and 0 bases at J, with 13 bases between the two ends. From germline, CDR1 is SGHVS and CDR2 FNYEAQ. This CDR3 is CASSLGAGLSSYNEQFF. As DNA, the CDR3 is TGTGCCAGCAGCTTAGGAGCAGGGCTGAGCTCCTACAATGAGCAGTTCTTC.

V usage is TRBV2 and J usage is TRBJ2-3, with D unresolved. This CDR3 comprises 13 residues. The germline CDR1 and CDR2 sequences are SNHLY and FYNNEI. V lost 8 bases and J 4 bases, leaving 13 bases between the germline ends. CDR3 protein: CASQRLGPDTQYF. The DNA of the CDR3 is TGTGCCAGCCAAAGGCTTGGGCCAGATACGCAGTATTTT.

This CDR3 reads CASSSIPGQGNQPQHF. CDR3 DNA: TGTGCCAGCAGCTCCATTCCGGGACAGGGGAATCAGCCCCAGCATTTT. The chain combines TRBV5-5 with TRBJ1-5; 10 positions agree with TRBD1. The germline CDR1 and CDR2 sequences are SGHKS and YYEKEE (reference sequence). The CDR3 covers 16 residues. After removal of 3 bases from V and 4 bases from J, the junction contained 7 bases not matched to a gene.

This rearrangement joins TRBV29-1 to TRBJ2-3; 7 bases are shared with TRBD2. The CDR3 totals 13 residues. Germline CDR1 reads SQVTM; CDR2 reads ANQGSEA. J gave up 2 bases and V 8 bases, and 7 bases lay outside the gene matches. The DNA of the CDR3 is TGCAGCCTCAGCGGGGACCTCACAGATACGCAGTATTTT. This sequence encodes CSLSGDLTDTQYF.

The rearrangement links TRBV19 to TRBJ2-5; D is undetermined. The germline V gene has CDR1 LNHDA and CDR2 SQIVND (reference sequence). The CDR3 consists of 14 residues. With 3 bases removed from V and 0 bases from J, the gap between germline ends came to 8 bases. In nucleotides, the CDR3 is TGTGCCAGTAGTATTCAGGTGAACCAAGAGACCCAGTACTTC. As protein: CASSIQVNQETQYF.

V usage is TRBV6-1 and J usage is TRBJ2-6; no reliable D call. Between the trimmed V and J ends, which lost 4 bases and 1 base, there was a span of 11 bases. The germline gives CDR1 MNHNS, CDR2 SASEGT. The CDR3 loop spans 16 amino acids. The CDR3 loop reads CASSGGETSGANVLTF. Here the CDR3 DNA reads TGTGCCAGCAGTGGAGGAGAGACGTCTGGGGCCAACGTCCTGACTTTC.

This clone was counted a few times. This chain uses TRBV19 with TRBJ2-1; weak D call: TRBD2 (7 bases). CDR1 LNHDA and CDR2 SQIVND come from the germline V gene (reference sequence). This CDR3 is built from 15 residues. V was cut by 3 bases and J by 4 bases, with 13 bases left in between. The CDR3 region is CASSIPGGLYNEQFF. CDR3 in DNA: TGTGCCAGTAGTATCCCCGGGGGGCTATACAATGAGCAGTTCTTC.

The V call is TRBV24-1, the J call TRBJ2-1; a weak D match, TRBD2 (6 bases). V lost 4 bases to trimming and J lost 0 bases, with 18 bases between them. CDR3 length: 18 residues. Germline loops: CDR1 KGHDR, CDR2 SFDVKD. The CDR3 is CATSDPSGTPSSYNEQFF. The CDR3 DNA sequence: TGTGCCACCAGTGACCCTTCCGGGACTCCTAGCTCCTACAATGAGCAGTTCTTC.